Listed here is a single T cell receptor beta chain. Its antigen is as yet unknown. The assay was run at deep level. The method was immunoSEQ multiplex PCR; TCRdb's version includes in-frame clones alone and lacks a portion of them. The repertoire holds roughly 720,000 clones, with around 90% as singletons. The data originate from a study of shared clonotypes between healthy human individuals. Trimming took off 5 bases at V and 5 bases at J, with 7 bases between the two ends. CDR1 and CDR2 from the germline V gene are SNHLY and FYNNEI. There are 12 residues in the CDR3. Points from the study as a whole: Some naive CD4 clonotypes, around 4.9%, turned up in common across a handful of donors.

CCR7-negative CD45RA+ TemRA cells were combined with CD45RO+ cells to form CD8 memory. The rearrangement joins TRBV2 to TRBJ1-3; D is possibly TRBD1 (5 bases). The TCR was taken from a man aged 18 to 30 in good health. Some clones in this sample may be carry-over from other donors' samples. The sequenced sample consisted of memory CD8+ T cells from PBMCs. The sample's subset: CD45RO+ cells pooled with CCR7-negative TemRA cells. Written as DNA, the CDR3 is TGTGCCAGCAGTCTGGACAGAAACACCATATATTTT. Residues: CASSLDRNTIYF.